Below, one T cell receptor beta chain is given with its context. Profiled with immunoSEQ multiplex PCR; TCRdb holds only in-frame clones, not every one. Altogether nearly 350,000 clones are present, about 90% being singletons, with the ten largest covering 2.5% to 4%. This specimen belongs to a study of blood T cell repertoires in COVID-19. Study-level background: Spain, Italy and the United States supplied samples that represented acute and convalescent COVID-19. Sample material is recorded as cDNA or gDNA derived from T cells, B-cell-depleted T cells, or PBMCs.

The germline V gene encodes CDR1 LGHNA and CDR2 YSLEER. With 1 base clipped from V and 1 base from J, the junction kept 4 bases outside the gene matches. This CDR3 is 16 amino acids long. The TCR originated in a woman between 18 and 30 years old who had recovered from COVID-19. The V call is TRBV4-3, the J call TRBJ2-3, with 8 bases that match TRBD2. Sequencing was done on a sample of peripheral blood. This chain's CDR3 is CASSQVPAGGTDTQYF. In DNA, the CDR3 is TGCGCCAGCAGCCAAGTTCCAGCGGGGGGCACAGATACGCAGTATTTT.